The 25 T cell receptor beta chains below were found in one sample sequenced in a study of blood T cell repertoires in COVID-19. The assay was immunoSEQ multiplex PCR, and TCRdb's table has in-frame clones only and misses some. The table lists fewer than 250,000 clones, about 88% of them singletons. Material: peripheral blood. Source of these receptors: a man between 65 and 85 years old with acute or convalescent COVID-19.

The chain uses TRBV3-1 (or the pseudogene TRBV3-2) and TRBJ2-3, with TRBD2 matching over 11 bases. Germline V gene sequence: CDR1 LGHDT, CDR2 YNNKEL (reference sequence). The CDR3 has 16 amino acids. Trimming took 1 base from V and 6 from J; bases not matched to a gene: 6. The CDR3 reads CASSQAPSGRKDTQYF. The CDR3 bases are TGTGCCAGCAGCCAAGCCCCTAGCGGGAGGAAGGATACGCAGTATTTT.

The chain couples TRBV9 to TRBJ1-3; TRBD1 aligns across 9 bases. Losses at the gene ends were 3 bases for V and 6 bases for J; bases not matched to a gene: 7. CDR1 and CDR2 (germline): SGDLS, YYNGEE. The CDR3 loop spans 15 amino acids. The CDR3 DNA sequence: TGTGCCAGCAGCGCGCTTGGGACAGGGAAAAACACCATATATTTT. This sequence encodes CASSALGTGKNTIYF.

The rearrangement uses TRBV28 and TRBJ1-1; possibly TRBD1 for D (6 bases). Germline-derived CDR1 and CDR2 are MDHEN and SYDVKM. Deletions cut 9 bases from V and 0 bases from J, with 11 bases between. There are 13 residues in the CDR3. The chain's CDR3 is CASKDSLNTEAFF. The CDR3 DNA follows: TGTGCCAGTAAGGACAGCTTGAACACTGAAGCTTTCTTT.

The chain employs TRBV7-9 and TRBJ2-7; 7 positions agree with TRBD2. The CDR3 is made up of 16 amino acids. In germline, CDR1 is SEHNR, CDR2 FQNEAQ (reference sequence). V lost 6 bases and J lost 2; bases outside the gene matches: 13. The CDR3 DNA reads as TGTGCCAGCAGTATTGGGCGGAGCGGGGAGCCCTACGAGCAGTACTTC. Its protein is CASSIGRSGEPYEQYF.

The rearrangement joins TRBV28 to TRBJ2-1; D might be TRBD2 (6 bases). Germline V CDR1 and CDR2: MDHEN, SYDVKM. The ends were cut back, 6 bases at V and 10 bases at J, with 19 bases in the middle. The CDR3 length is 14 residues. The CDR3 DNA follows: TGTGCCAGCAGAGCGGGTGGGGTAAGGAGCGAGCAGTTCTTC. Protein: CASRAGGVRSEQFF. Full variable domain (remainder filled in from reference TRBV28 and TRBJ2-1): DVKVTQSSRYLVKRTGEKVFLECVQDMDHENMFWYRQDPGLGLRLIYFSYDVKMKEKGDIPEGYSVSREKKERFSLILESASTNQTSMYLCASRAGGVRSEQFFGPGTRLTVL.

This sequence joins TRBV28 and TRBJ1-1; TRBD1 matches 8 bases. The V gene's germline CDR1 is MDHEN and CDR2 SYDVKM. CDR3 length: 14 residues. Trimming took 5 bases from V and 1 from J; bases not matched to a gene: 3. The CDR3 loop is CASSADRGNTEAFF. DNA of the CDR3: TGTGCCAGCAGTGCAGACAGGGGGAACACTGAAGCTTTCTTT. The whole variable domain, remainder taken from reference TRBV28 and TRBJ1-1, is DVKVTQSSRYLVKRTGEKVFLECVQDMDHENMFWYRQDPGLGLRLIYFSYDVKMKEKGDIPEGYSVSREKKERFSLILESASTNQTSMYLCASSADRGNTEAFFGQGTRLTVV.

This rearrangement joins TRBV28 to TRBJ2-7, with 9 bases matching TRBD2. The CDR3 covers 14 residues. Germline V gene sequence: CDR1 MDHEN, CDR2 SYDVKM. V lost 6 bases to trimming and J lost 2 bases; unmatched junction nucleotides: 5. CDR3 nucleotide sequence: TGTGCCAGCAGCCCTAGCGGGGCCCCCTACGAGCAGTACTTC. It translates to CASSPSGAPYEQYF.

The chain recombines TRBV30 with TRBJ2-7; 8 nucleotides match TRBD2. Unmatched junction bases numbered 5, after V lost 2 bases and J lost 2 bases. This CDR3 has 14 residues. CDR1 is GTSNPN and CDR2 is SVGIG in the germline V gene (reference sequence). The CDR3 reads CAWSSTSVAYEQYF. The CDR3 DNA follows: TGTGCCTGGAGTTCGACTAGCGTCGCCTACGAGCAGTACTTC.

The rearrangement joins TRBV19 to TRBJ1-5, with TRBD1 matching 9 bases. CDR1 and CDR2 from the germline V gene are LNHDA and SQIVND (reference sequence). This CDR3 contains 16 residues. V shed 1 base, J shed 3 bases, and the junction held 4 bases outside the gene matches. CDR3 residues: CASSIGRDRDNQPQHF. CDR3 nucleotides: TGTGCCAGTAGTATAGGACGGGACAGGGACAATCAGCCCCAGCATTTT.

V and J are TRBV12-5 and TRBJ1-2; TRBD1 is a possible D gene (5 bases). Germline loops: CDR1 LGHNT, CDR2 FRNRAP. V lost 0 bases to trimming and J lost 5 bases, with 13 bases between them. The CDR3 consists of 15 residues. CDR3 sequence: CASGLVMVGTYGYTF. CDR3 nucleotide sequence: TGTGCTAGTGGTTTGGTAATGGTAGGGACTTATGGCTACACCTTC.

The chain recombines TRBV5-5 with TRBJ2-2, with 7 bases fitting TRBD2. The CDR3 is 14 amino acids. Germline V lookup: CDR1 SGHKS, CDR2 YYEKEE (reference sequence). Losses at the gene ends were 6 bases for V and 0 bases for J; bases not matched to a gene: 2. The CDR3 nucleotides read TGTGCCAGCACCGGGAGGCCGAACACCGGGGAGCTGTTTTTT. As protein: CASTGRPNTGELFF.

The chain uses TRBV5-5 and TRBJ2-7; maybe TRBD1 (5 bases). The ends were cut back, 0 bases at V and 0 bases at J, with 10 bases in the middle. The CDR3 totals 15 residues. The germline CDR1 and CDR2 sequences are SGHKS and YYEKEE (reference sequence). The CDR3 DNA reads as TGTGCCAGCAGCTTGGAAGGAGACAGCTCCTACGAGCAGTACTTC. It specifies CASSLEGDSSYEQYF.

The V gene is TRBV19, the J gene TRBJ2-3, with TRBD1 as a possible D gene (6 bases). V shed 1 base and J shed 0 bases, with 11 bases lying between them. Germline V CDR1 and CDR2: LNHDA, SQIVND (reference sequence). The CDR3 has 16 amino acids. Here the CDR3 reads CASSIGAGVSTDTQYF. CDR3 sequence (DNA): TGTGCCAGTAGTATAGGGGCAGGGGTAAGCACAGATACGCAGTATTTT.

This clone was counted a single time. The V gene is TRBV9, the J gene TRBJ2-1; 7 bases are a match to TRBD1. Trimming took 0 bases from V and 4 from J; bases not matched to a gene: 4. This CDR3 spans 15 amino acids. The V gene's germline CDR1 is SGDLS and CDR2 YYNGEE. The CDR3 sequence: CASSVEGASYNEQFF. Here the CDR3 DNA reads TGTGCCAGCAGCGTAGAGGGGGCGTCGTACAATGAGCAGTTCTTC. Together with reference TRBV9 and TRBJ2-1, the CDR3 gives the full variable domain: DSGVTQTPKHLITATGQRVTLRCSPRSGDLSVYWYQQSLDQGLQFLIQYYNGEERAKGNILERFSAQQFPDLHSELNLSSLELGDSALYFCASSVEGASYNEQFFGPGTRLTVL.

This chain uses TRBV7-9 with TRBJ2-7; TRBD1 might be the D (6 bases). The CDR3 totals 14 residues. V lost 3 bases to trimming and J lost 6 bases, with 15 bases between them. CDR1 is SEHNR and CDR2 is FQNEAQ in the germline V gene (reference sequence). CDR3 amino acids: CASSFQGTSSEQYF. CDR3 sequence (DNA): TGTGCCAGCAGCTTTCAGGGGACGTCGAGCGAGCAGTACTTC.

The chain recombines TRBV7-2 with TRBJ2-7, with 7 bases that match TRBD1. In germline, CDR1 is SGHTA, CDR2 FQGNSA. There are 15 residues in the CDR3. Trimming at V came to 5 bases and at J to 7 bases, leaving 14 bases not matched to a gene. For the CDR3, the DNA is TGTGCCAGCAGCGATACCGGACAGGCCCGTGGTGAGCAGTACTTC. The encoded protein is CASSDTGQARGEQYF. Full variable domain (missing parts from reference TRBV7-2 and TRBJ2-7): GAGVSQSPSNKVTEKGKDVELRCDPISGHTALYWYRQSLGQGLEFLIYFQGNSAPDKSGLPSDRFSAERTGGSVSTLTIQRTQQEDSAVYLCASSDTGQARGEQYFGPGTRLTVT.

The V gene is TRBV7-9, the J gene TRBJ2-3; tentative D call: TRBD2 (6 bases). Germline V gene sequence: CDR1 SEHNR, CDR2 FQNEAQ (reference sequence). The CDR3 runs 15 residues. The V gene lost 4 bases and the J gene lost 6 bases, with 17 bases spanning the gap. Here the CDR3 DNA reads TGTGCCAGCAGCTCTCTTAGCGGAGGGAGGGATACGCAGTATTTT. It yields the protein CASSSLSGGRDTQYF.

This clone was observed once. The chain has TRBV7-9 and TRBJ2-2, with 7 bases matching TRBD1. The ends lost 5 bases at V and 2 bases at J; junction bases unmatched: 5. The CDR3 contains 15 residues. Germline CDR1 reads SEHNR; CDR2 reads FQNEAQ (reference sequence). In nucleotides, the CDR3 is TGTGCCAGCAGCCTAGGACAGGTTAACACCGGGGAGCTGTTTTTT. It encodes CASSLGQVNTGELFF.

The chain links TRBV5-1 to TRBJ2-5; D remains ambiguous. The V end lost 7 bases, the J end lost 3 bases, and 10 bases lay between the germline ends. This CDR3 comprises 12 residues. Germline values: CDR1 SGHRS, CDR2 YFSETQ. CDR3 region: CASGEAKETQYF. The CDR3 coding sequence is TGCGCCAGCGGAGAGGCAAAAGAGACCCAGTACTTC.

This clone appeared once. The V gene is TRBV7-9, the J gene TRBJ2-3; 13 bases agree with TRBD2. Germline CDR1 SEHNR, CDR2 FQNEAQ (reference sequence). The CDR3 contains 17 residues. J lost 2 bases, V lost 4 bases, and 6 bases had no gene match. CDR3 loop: CASSSRTSGSITDTQYF. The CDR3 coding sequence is TGTGCCAGCAGCTCTAGGACTAGCGGGAGTATCACAGATACGCAGTATTTT. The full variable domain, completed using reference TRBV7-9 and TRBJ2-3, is DTGVSQNPRHKITKRGQNVTFRCDPISEHNRLYWYRQTLGQGPEFLTYFQNEAQLEKSRLLSDRFSAERPKGSFSTLEIQRTEQGDSAMYLCASSSRTSGSITDTQYFGPGTRLTVL.

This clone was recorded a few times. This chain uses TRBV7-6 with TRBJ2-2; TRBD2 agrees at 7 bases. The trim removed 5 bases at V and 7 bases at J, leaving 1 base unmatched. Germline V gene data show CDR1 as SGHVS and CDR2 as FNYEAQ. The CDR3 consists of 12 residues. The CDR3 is CASSERGGELFF. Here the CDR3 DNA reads TGTGCCAGCAGCGAGCGGGGCGGGGAGCTGTTTTTT.

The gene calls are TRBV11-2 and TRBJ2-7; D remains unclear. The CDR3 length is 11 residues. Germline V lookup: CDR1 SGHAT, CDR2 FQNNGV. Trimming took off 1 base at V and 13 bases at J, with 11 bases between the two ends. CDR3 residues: CASSLVRVPYF. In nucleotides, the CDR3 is TGTGCCAGCAGCTTAGTGAGAGTACCCTACTTC.

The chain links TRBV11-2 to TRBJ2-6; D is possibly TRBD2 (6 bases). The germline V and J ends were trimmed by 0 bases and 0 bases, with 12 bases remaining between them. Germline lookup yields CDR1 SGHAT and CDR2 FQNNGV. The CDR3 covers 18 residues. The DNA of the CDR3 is TGTGCCAGCAGCTTAGATCGGAGGGGACTCTCTGGGGCCAACGTCCTGACTTTC. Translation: CASSLDRRGLSGANVLTF. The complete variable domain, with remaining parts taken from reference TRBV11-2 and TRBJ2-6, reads EAGVAQSPRYKIIEKRQSVAFWCNPISGHATLYWYQQILGQGPKLLIQFQNNGVVDDSQLPKDRFSAERLKGVDSTLKIQPAKLEDSAVYLCASSLDRRGLSGANVLTFGAGSRLTVL.

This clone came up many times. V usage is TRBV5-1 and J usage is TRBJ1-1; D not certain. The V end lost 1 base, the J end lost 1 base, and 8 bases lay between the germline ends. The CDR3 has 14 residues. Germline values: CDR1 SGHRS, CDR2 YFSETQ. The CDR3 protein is CASSLLSGNTEAFF. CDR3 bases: TGCGCCAGCAGCTTGTTATCAGGGAACACTGAAGCTTTCTTT. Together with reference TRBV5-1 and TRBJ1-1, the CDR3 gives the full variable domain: KAGVTQTPRYLIKTRGQQVTLSCSPISGHRSVSWYQQTPGQGLQFLFEYFSETQRNKGNFPGRFSGRQFSNSRSEMNVSTLELGDSALYLCASSLLSGNTEAFFGQGTRLTVV.

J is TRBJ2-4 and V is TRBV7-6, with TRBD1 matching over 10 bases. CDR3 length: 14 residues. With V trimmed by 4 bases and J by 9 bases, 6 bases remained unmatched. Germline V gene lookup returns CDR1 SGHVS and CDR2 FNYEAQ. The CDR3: CASSSGTGEGIQYF. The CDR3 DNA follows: TGTGCCAGCAGCTCCGGGACAGGGGAGGGCATTCAGTACTTC.